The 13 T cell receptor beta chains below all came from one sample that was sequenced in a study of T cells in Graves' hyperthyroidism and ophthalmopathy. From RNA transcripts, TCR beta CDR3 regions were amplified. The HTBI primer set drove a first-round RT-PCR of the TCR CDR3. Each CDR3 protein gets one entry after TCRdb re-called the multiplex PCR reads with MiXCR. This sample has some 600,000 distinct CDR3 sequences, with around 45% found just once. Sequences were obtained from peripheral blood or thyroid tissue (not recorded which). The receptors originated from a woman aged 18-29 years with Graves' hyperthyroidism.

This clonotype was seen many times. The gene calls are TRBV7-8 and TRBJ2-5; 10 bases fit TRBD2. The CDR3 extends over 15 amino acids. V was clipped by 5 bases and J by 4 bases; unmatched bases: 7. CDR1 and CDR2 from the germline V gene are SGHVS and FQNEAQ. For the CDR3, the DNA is TGTGCCAGCAGCAGACAGGGACTAGCGTTAGAGACCCAGTACTTC. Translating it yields CASSRQGLALETQYF.

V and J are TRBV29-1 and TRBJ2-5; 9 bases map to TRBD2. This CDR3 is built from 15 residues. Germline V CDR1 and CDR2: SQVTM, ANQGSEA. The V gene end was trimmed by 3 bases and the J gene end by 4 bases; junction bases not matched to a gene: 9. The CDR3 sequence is CSVDGAAGGRETQYF. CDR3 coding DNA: TGCAGCGTTGATGGGGCAGCGGGAGGACGAGAGACCCAGTACTTC.

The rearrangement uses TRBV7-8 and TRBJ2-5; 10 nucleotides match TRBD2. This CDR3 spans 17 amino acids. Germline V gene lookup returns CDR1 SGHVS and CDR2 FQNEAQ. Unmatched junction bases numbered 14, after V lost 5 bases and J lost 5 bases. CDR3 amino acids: CASSQLAGPKRGETQYF. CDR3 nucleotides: TGTGCCAGCAGCCAACTAGCGGGACCCAAGAGAGGCGAGACCCAGTACTTC.

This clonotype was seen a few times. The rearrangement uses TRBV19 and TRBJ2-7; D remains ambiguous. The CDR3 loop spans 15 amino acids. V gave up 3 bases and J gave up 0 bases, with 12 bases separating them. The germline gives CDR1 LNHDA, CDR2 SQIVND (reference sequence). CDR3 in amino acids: CASSISQAVSYEQYF. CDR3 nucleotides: TGTGCCAGTAGTATTTCACAAGCTGTCTCCTACGAGCAGTACTTC.

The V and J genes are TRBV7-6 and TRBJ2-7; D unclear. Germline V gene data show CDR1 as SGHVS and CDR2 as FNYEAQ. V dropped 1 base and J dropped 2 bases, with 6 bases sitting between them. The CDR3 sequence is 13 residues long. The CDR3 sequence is CASSLEDTYEQYF. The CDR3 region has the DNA TGTGCCAGCAGCTTAGAAGATACCTACGAGCAGTACTTC.

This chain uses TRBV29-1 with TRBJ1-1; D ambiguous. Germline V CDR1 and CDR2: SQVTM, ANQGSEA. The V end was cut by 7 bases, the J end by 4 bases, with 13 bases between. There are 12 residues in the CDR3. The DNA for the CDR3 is TGCAGCGACTTCAAAGGTGGCACTGAAGCTTTCTTT. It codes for CSDFKGGTEAFF.

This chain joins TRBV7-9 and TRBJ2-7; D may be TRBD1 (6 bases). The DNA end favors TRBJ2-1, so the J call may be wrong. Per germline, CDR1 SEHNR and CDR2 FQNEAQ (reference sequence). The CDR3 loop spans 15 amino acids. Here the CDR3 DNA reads TGTGCCAGCAGCTTGAGCAGGGGTCAGGGCAATGAGCAGTTCTTC. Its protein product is CASSLSRGQGNEQFF.

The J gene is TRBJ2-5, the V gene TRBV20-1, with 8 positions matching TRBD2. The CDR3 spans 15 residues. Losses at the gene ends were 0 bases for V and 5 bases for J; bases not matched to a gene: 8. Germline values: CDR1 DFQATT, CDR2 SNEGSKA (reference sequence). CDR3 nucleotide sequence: TGCAGTGCTAGAGATCTCTCGGGAGGGCTGGAGACCCAGTACTTC. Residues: CSARDLSGGLETQYF.

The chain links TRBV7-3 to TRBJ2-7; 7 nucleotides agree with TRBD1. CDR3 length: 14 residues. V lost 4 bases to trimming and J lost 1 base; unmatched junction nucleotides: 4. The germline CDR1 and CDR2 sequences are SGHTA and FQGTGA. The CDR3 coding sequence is TGTGCCAGCAGCTCGACAGGGTGGTCCTACGAGCAGTACTTC. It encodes CASSSTGWSYEQYF.

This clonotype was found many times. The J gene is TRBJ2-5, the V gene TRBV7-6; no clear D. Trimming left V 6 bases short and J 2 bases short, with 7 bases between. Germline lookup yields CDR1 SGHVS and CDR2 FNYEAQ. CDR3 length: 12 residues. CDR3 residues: CASRRGQETQYF. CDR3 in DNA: TGTGCCAGCAGGCGCGGACAAGAGACCCAGTACTTC. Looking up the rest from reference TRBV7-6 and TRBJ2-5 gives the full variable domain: GAGVSQSPRYKVTKRGQDVALRCDPISGHVSLYWYRQALGQGPEFLTYFNYEAQQDKSGLPNDRFSAERPEGSISTLTIQRTEQRDSAMYRCASRRGQETQYFGPGTRLLVL.

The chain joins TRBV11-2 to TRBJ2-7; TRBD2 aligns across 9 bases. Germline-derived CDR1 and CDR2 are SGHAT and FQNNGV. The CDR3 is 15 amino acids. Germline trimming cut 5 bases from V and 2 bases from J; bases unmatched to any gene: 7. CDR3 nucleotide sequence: TGTGCCAGCAGCCCCGATTGGACTAGCGCCTACGAGCAGTACTTC. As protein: CASSPDWTSAYEQYF.

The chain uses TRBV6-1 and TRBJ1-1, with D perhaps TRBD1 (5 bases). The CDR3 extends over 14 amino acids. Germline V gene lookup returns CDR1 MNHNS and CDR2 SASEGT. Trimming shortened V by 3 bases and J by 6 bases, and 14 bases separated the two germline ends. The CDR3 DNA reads TGTGCCAGCAGTGAGCGGCAGGGTGGTTCTGAAGCTTTCTTT. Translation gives CASSERQGGSEAFF.

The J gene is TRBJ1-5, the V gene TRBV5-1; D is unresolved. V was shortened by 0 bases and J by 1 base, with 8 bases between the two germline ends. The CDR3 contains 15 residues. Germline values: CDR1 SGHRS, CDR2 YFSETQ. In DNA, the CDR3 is TGCGCCAGCAGCTTGGGGGATCACAGCAATCAGCCCCAGCATTTT. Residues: CASSLGDHSNQPQHF.